Sequencing of this TCR beta chain was carried out in a study of cytomegalovirus exposure and HLA in healthy donors. Broader study findings: CMV serostatus alone was available as immune exposure information. Specificity of three CMV-associated chains for CMV antigens was verified in vitro. Later analysis associated a missense DCLRE1C variant with TCR beta V- and J-gene trimming.

Researchers ran the PCR with 60 Vbeta and 13 Jbeta primers. TCRdb keeps only in-frame clones here, not all; method: immunoSEQ multiplex PCR. The top ten clones hold 2% to 2.5% of a sample with some 120,000 clones, approximately 81% of them seen once. The CDR3 extends over 14 amino acids. Trimming cost V 6 bases and J 1 base, with 13 bases left between them. The germline CDR1 and CDR2 sequences are MDHEN and SYDVKM. Concerning this clone: No antigen is known for it.

The clonotype comes from a man aged 18 to 29 in good health and CMV-seronegative. The specimen was PBMCs. The chain has TRBV28 and TRBJ2-7; D gene ambiguous. The CDR3 is CASSPFFGSYEQYF. In nucleotides, the CDR3 is TGTGCCAGCAGCCCCTTTTTCGGTTCCTACGAGCAGTACTTC.